This T cell receptor beta chain came from a study of metastatic and nonmetastatic thyroid tumors. About the study: From malignant and benign thyroid patients, repertoires in blood and in tumor or nodule tissue were compared.

This clone was observed a few times. Its matching antigen is unknown. All patients reached thyroid surgery having received no treatment beforehand. Original processing notes: A classifier for distant metastasis in papillary thyroid cancer was constructed using CDR3 differences observed across clinicopathological groups. TCRdb re-called clones from the PCR reads using MiXCR. These V and J calls rely on TCRdb rather than the paper's analysis. The profile shows 25,000 to 30,000 clones, 23% of them singletons. The junction had 5 bases not matched to a gene; V was cut back by 3 bases and J by 9 bases. This CDR3 region has 14 residues. Germline assignment: CDR1 MNHEY and CDR2 SMNVEV (reference sequence). Study-wide findings and caveats: Significantly greater TCR beta diversity was reportedly found in malignant thyroid tumors than in benign nodules (in blood and tumor).

V gene TRBV27 combines with J gene TRBJ1-6, with 7 bases that match TRBD1. The source is a female donor with papillary thyroid cancer or a benign thyroid nodule (not recorded which). Some clones in this sample may be carry-over from other donors' samples. Sequencing was performed on blood. This CDR3 is CASSFGGGGSPLHF. CDR3 nucleotides: TGTGCCAGCAGTTTTGGAGGGGGCGGTTCACCCCTCCACTTT.